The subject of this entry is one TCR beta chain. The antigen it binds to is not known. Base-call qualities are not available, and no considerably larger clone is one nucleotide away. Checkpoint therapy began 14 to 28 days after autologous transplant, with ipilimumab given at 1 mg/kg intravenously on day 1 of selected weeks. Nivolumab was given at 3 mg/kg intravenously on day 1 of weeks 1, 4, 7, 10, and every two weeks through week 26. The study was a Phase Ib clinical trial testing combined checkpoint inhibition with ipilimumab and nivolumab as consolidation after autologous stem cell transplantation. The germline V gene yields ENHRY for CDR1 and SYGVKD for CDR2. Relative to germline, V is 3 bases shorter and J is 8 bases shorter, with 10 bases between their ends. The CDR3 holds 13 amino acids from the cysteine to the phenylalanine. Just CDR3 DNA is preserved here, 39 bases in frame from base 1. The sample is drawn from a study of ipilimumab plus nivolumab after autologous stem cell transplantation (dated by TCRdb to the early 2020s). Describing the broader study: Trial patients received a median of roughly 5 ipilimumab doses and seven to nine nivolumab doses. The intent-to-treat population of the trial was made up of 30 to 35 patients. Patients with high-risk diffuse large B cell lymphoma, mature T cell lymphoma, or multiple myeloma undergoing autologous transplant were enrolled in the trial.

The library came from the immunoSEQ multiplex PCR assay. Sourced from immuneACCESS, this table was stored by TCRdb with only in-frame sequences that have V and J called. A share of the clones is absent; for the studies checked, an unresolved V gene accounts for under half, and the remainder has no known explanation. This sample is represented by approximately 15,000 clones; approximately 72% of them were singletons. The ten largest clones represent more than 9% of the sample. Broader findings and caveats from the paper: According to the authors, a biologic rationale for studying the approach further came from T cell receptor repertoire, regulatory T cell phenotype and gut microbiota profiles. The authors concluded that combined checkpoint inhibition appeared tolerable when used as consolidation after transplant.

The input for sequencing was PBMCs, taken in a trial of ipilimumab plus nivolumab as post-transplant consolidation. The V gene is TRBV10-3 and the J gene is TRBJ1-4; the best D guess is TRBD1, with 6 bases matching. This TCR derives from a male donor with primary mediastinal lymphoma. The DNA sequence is TGTGCCATCAGTGATGGGGGCCAAGAAAAACTGTTTTTT. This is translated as CAISDGGQEKLFF.